Sequencing of this TCR beta chain was carried out in a study of siplizumab effects on memory and regulatory T cells. Findings and limits, study-wide: Proliferating siplizumab-cultured Tregs lacked confirmed suppressive function.

As regards this clone: Antigen unknown.

Deletions cut 7 bases from V and 2 bases from J, with 9 bases between. Germline assignment: CDR1 MNHNY and CDR2 SVGAGI (reference sequence). CDR3 length: 13 residues. About 9.2 x 10^4 TCR templates underwent assay in every sample. Assay: immunoSEQ multiplex PCR; the TCRdb copy retains only in-frame clones and omits some. Of about 120,000 clones in the sample, less than 95% were seen once. The chain joins TRBV6-6 to TRBJ1-5; no definite D call. Sequencing used non-Treg CD4+ T cells sorted from blood. This sequence was found in a human donor in good health. CDR3: CASTVVGNQPQHF. The CDR3, as DNA: TGTGCCAGCACCGTTGTAGGCAATCAGCCCCAGCATTTT.